The next 10 T cell receptor beta chains were all read from a single sample in a study of lymphopenia after photon versus proton radiotherapy (dated by TCRdb to about 2019). Library method: the immunoSEQ multiplex PCR assay. Sourced from immuneACCESS, this table was stored by TCRdb with only in-frame sequences that have V and J called. A share of the clones is absent; for the studies checked, an unresolved V gene accounts for under half, and the remainder has no known explanation. Counted in this sample were around 160,000 clones; less than 90% of them appeared once. The ten largest account for around 4.7% of the sample. The source material was peripheral blood, sampled from a patient treated with photon-based radiotherapy. All receptors derive from a man aged 45-65 years with gastric cancer.

The chain uses TRBV6-6 and TRBJ1-1, with a possible D match to TRBD1 (5 bases). This CDR3 contains 13 residues. The V end was cut by 6 bases, the J end by 4 bases, with 12 bases between. Germline CDR1 is MNHNY and CDR2 is SVGAGI (reference sequence). The CDR3 DNA sequence: TGTGCCAGCAGGTCCACGGGGGGCACTGAAGCTTTCTTT. This sequence encodes CASRSTGGTEAFF.

This sequence joins TRBV28 and TRBJ2-5, with 7 bases fitting TRBD1. This CDR3 spans 18 amino acids. CDR1 and CDR2 (germline): MDHEN, SYDVKM. J gave up 1 base and V 5 bases, and 16 bases lay outside the gene matches. Here the CDR3 reads CASSTILRQGPIQETQYF. In nucleotides, the CDR3 is TGTGCCAGCAGTACAATTCTTCGACAGGGACCCATCCAAGAGACCCAGTACTTC.

The V call is TRBV18, the J call TRBJ2-3, with 15 bases matching TRBD2. The CDR3 has 17 amino acids. Germline V gives CDR1 KGHSH, CDR2 LQKENI. V dropped 3 bases and J dropped 2; count of bases not matched to a gene: 3. The CDR3 here is CASSPRTSGRATDTQYF. CDR3 sequence (DNA): TGTGCCAGCTCACCTCGGACTAGCGGGAGGGCCACAGATACGCAGTATTTT.

A single count supports this clone. This chain's CDR3 is CASRGLAGVNTGELFF. CDR3 nucleotides: TGTGCCAGCAGGGGACTAGCGGGAGTTAACACCGGGGAGCTGTTTTTT. This chain links TRBV11-2 with TRBJ2-2, with 14 bases fitting TRBD2. V lost 6 bases to trimming and J lost 2 bases; unmatched junction nucleotides: 2. This CDR3 is 16 amino acids long. Germline loops: CDR1 SGHAT, CDR2 FQNNGV.

The chain employs TRBV4-1 and TRBJ2-5; 13 bases match TRBD2. CDR3 length equals 16 residues. Per germline, CDR1 MGHRA and CDR2 YSYEKL. The junction had 5 bases not matched to a gene; V was cut back by 5 bases and J by 2 bases. The CDR3 DNA reads TGCGCCAGCAGCTTCCGACTAGCGGGAGGACAAGAGACCCAGTACTTC. It translates to CASSFRLAGGQETQYF.

The chain uses TRBV15 and TRBJ1-5, with D hard to call. This CDR3 has 16 residues. The germline CDR1 and CDR2 sequences are LNHNV and YYDKDF (reference sequence). V was trimmed by 0 bases and J by 0 bases, leaving 9 bases between them. The CDR3 spells CATSREGWSSNQPQHF. DNA of the CDR3: TGTGCCACCAGCAGAGAAGGGTGGTCTAGCAATCAGCCCCAGCATTTT. The full variable domain, its missing parts supplied by reference TRBV15 and TRBJ1-5, is DAMVIQNPRYQVTQFGKPVTLSCSQTLNHNVMYWYQQKSSQAPKLLFHYYDKDFNNEADTPDNFQSRRPNTSFCFLDIRSPGLGDTAMYLCATSREGWSSNQPQHFGDGTRLSIL.

The gene calls are TRBV5-1 and TRBJ2-7; D is uncertain. The V gene lost 0 bases and the J gene lost 5 bases, with 12 bases spanning the gap. This CDR3 contains 14 residues. CDR1 SGHRS and CDR2 YFSETQ come from the germline V gene. The CDR3 DNA reads as TGCGCCAGCAGCTTGGGGGATGAAGGTGACGAGCAGTACTTC. It specifies CASSLGDEGDEQYF.

V gene TRBV19 combines with J gene TRBJ2-3; D unresolved. Germline CDR1 is LNHDA and CDR2 is SQIVND (reference sequence). The V and J ends lost 5 bases and 0 bases respectively, with 9 bases between them. CDR3 length equals 14 residues. CDR3 DNA sequence: TGTGCCAGTAGTTTCCAGTCTAGCACAGATACGCAGTATTTT. This codes for CASSFQSSTDTQYF.

The chain recombines TRBV28 with TRBJ2-1; 7 nucleotides match TRBD2. The CDR3 contains 16 residues. Germline V gene lookup returns CDR1 MDHEN and CDR2 SYDVKM. The V gene end was trimmed by 5 bases and the J gene end by 8 bases; junction bases not matched to a gene: 15. The CDR3 protein is CASSAHLAGNQYEQFF. The CDR3 coding sequence is TGTGCCAGCAGTGCCCACTTAGCGGGCAACCAGTATGAGCAGTTCTTC.

The V call is TRBV9, the J call TRBJ1-4, with TRBD1 as a possible D gene (6 bases). The CDR3 consists of 15 residues. V lost 0 bases and J 8 bases, leaving 14 bases between the germline ends. The germline V gene encodes CDR1 SGDLS and CDR2 YYNGEE. The CDR3 DNA reads as TGTGCCAGCAGCGTAGGGGGGGCCATAAACGAAAAACTGTTTTTT. Its protein product is CASSVGGAINEKLFF.